These 28 T cell receptor beta chains came from one sample sequenced in a study of regulatory T cells in long-lasting Graves disease. Time point in this sample: newly diagnosed GD, antithyroid drugs for less than 3 months. There was RNA extracted from PBMCs, and the TCR library was made from it. In building TCR beta libraries, iRepertoire HTBI primers were used together with Arm-PCR of CDR3 regions. A single record per CDR3 protein comes from TCRdb applying MiXCR to the multiplex PCR reads. The sample has hundreds of thousands of distinct CDR3 sequences, approximately 15% seen once. The same sample was also used in a study of T cells in Graves' hyperthyroidism and ophthalmopathy.

This material consisted of peripheral blood mononuclear cells (PBMCs), taken at new diagnosis, from a patient treated with antithyroid drugs. Every receptor here comes from a woman aged 25 to 45 with Graves disease.

This rearrangement joins TRBV5-1 to TRBJ1-6; D not certain. Trimming took off 0 bases at V and 6 bases at J, with 7 bases between the two ends. The CDR3 contains 14 residues. Germline V gene data show CDR1 as SGHRS and CDR2 as YFSETQ. CDR3 region: CASSLERFNSPLHF. CDR3 in DNA: TGCGCCAGCAGCTTGGAAAGATTTAATTCACCCCTCCACTTT.

This clonotype was seen many times. The CDR3 nucleotides read TGTGCCAGCAGTCCTGGGACGCCAGAGACCCAGTACTTC. It is translated as CASSPGTPETQYF. The chain joins TRBV12-3 or TRBV12-4 to TRBJ2-5, with D possibly being TRBD1 or TRBD2 (5 bases each). V was clipped by 5 bases and J by 4 bases, with 11 bases between them. The CDR3 is made up of 13 amino acids.

In its sample, this clonotype was seen many times. The chain uses TRBV28 and TRBJ2-5; 7 bases are a match to TRBD1. The germline gives CDR1 MDHEN, CDR2 SYDVKM. The CDR3 has 17 residues. Losses at the gene ends were 5 bases for V and 1 base for J; bases not matched to a gene: 13. This CDR3 is CASSTSRQGVFQETQYF. The CDR3 bases are TGTGCCAGCAGTACCTCTCGACAGGGAGTCTTCCAAGAGACCCAGTACTTC.

This sequence joins TRBV5-6 and TRBJ2-2; D unresolved. Per germline, CDR1 SGHDT and CDR2 YYEEEE. This CDR3 contains 13 residues. Trimming took off 0 bases at V and 6 bases at J, with 6 bases between the two ends. CDR3 amino acids: CASSLGTPGELFF. Written as DNA, the CDR3 is TGTGCCAGCAGCTTGGGAACCCCCGGGGAGCTGTTTTTT.

The chain has TRBV9 and TRBJ2-5; D remains ambiguous. The germline V gene has CDR1 SGDLS and CDR2 YYNGEE. V shed 0 bases and J shed 2 bases, with 8 bases lying between them. This CDR3 contains 14 residues. CDR3 loop: CASSVVPGQETQYF. Here the CDR3 DNA reads TGTGCCAGCAGCGTAGTACCCGGTCAAGAGACCCAGTACTTC.

The sample holds many counts of this clonotype. The chain carries TRBV7-3 and TRBJ2-5, with D perhaps TRBD2 (6 bases). CDR3 length: 13 amino acids. V was pared by 4 bases and J by 7 bases, with 13 bases between. Germline V gene sequence: CDR1 SGHTA, CDR2 FQGTGA. The CDR3 nucleotides are TGTGCCAGCAGCTCCCACGACGGGGGGACCCAGTACTTC. This gives the protein CASSSHDGGTQYF.

In this sample, this clonotype turned up a few times. The V gene is TRBV25-1, the J gene TRBJ1-4; 7 bases are a match to TRBD1. CDR1 and CDR2 (germline): MGHDK, SYGVNS. J lost 5 bases, V lost 3 bases, and 3 bases had no gene match. The CDR3 sequence is 14 residues long. CDR3 sequence: CASSEPTGNEKLFF. The CDR3 DNA follows: TGTGCCAGCAGTGAGCCGACAGGGAATGAAAAACTGTTTTTT.

V gene TRBV20-1 combines with J gene TRBJ2-7, with 7 bases lining up with TRBD1. In germline, CDR1 is DFQATT, CDR2 SNEGSKA (reference sequence). CDR3 length equals 14 residues. The J segment lost 1 base and the V segment lost 6 bases, leaving 9 bases of the junction unmatched. For the CDR3, the DNA is TGCAGTGCAACCGGGACAGAGGATTCCTACGAGCAGTACTTC. Encoded protein: CSATGTEDSYEQYF.

The rearrangement links TRBV19 to TRBJ2-4, with TRBD1 matching over 7 bases. CDR3 length equals 16 residues. J was trimmed by 0 bases and V by 5 bases; bases with no gene match: 7. CDR1 is LNHDA and CDR2 is SQIVND in the germline V gene (reference sequence). CDR3 region: CASSWDRGVAKNIQYF. The CDR3 nucleotides are TGTGCCAGTAGTTGGGACAGAGGGGTAGCCAAAAACATTCAGTACTTC.

The genes are TRBV6-5 and TRBJ2-2; the match to TRBD2 covers 7 bases. Trimming cost V 2 bases and J 6 bases; bases outside gene matches: 3. Germline values: CDR1 MNHEY, CDR2 SVGAGI. The CDR3 extends over 14 amino acids. As DNA, the CDR3 is TGTGCCAGCAGTTACGAACGGGGGGCCGGGGAGCTGTTTTTT. This translates into CASSYERGAGELFF.

This clonotype has a count of ten or more. The V call is TRBV7-8, the J call TRBJ1-4; TRBD1 aligns across 9 bases. The CDR3 consists of 15 residues. Germline CDR1 is SGHVS and CDR2 is FQNEAQ. V shed 0 bases and J 8 bases; nucleotides not matched to a gene: 4. Here the CDR3 reads CASSLAGTGQEKLFF. CDR3 nucleotides: TGTGCCAGCAGCTTAGCGGGGACAGGGCAAGAAAAACTGTTTTTT.

Ten or more counts support this clonotype. This chain uses TRBV19 with TRBJ1-5, with no clear D. Looked up from germline, CDR1 is LNHDA and CDR2 is SQIVND (reference sequence). Trimming removed 3 bases at V and 2 bases at J, with 8 bases between. This CDR3 has 14 residues. The CDR3 DNA is TGTGCCAGTAGTATCGGGTGGGGCAATCAGCCCCAGCATTTT. It yields the protein CASSIGWGNQPQHF.

This clonotype came up many times. An end of the junction differs from the germline gene, which may be a read error. This chain connects TRBV20-1 to TRBJ1-2; no firm D call. The germline CDR1 and CDR2 sequences are DFQATT and SNEGSKA (reference sequence). There are 11 residues in the CDR3. In DNA form, the CDR3 reads TGCAGTGCAAGAGGAGGGATTGGCTACACCTTC. Protein product: CSARGGIGYTF.

The gene calls are TRBV6-2 or TRBV6-3 and TRBJ2-7; no clear D gene. Germline-derived CDR1 and CDR2 are MNHEY and SVGEGT. The CDR3 runs to 16 residues. Trimming left V 7 bases short and J 2 bases short, with 21 bases between. The CDR3 sequence: CASIPNRAGITYEQYF. The CDR3 coding sequence is TGTGCCAGCATTCCCAATCGAGCTGGGATAACCTACGAGCAGTACTTC.

This clonotype was seen ten or more times. This chain connects TRBV12-3 or TRBV12-4 to TRBJ2-7; 9 positions match TRBD1. The V segment lost 4 bases and the J segment 3 bases; nucleotides outside the gene matches: 7. This CDR3 region has 15 residues. The CDR3 reads CASSYEQGAGYEQYF. DNA of the CDR3: TGTGCCAGCAGTTACGAACAGGGGGCTGGCTACGAGCAGTACTTC.

This clonotype appeared many times. In DNA form, the CDR3 reads TGTGCCAGCAGTCTCGTCGACGGGGCCGAAGCTTTCTTT. Residues: CASSLVDGAEAFF. The chain combines TRBV2 with TRBJ1-1; a possible D gene is TRBD1 (5 bases). This CDR3 contains 13 residues. Per germline, CDR1 SNHLY and CDR2 FYNNEI. V was pared by 5 bases and J by 8 bases, with 15 bases between.

Worth noting for this clonotype: A much larger clonotype is one base distant, so this may be a read error. Without the conserved terminal phenylalanine or tryptophan, this CDR3 likely stems from a read error. J is TRBJ2-1 and V is TRBV2; no clear D gene. In germline, CDR1 is SNHLY, CDR2 FYNNEI. There are 15 residues in the CDR3. CDR3 DNA: TGTGCCAGCAGTTCGGGCAGGAGCTCCTCCAATGAGCAGTTCCTC. It encodes CASSSGRSSSNEQFL.

This clonotype was detected only a few times. This chain joins TRBV5-1 and TRBJ2-1, with TRBD2 identical over 9 bases. The CDR3 has 15 residues. V gave up 0 bases and J gave up 5 bases; unmatched junction bases: 3. The germline CDR1 and CDR2 sequences are SGHRS and YFSETQ. CDR3: CASSLEGLANNEQFF. The CDR3 region has the DNA TGCGCCAGCAGCTTGGAGGGACTAGCCAACAATGAGCAGTTCTTC.

This clonotype has ten or more counts. The rearrangement uses TRBV27 and TRBJ1-3; D not resolved. Trimming removed 3 bases at V and 4 bases at J, with 7 bases between. The CDR3 runs 13 residues. Germline values: CDR1 MNHEY, CDR2 SMNVEV (reference sequence). The CDR3 DNA sequence: TGTGCCAGCAGTTTTGGACCCGGAAACACCATATATTTT. Translation: CASSFGPGNTIYF.

This clonotype was detected many times. The rearrangement links TRBV11-2 to TRBJ2-1, with D perhaps TRBD1 or TRBD2 (5 bases each). The V and J ends lost 5 bases and 6 bases respectively, with 23 bases between them. The CDR3 has 17 amino acids. Germline loops: CDR1 SGHAT, CDR2 FQNNGV. CDR3 bases: TGTGCCAGCAGCCTAAGAGGGGTGGGTGCCAGATCCAATGAGCAGTTCTTC. Translation gives CASSLRGVGARSNEQFF. Variable domain in full (rest from reference TRBV11-2 and TRBJ2-1): EAGVAQSPRYKIIEKRQSVAFWCNPISGHATLYWYQQILGQGPKLLIQFQNNGVVDDSQLPKDRFSAERLKGVDSTLKIQPAKLEDSAVYLCASSLRGVGARSNEQFFGPGTRLTVL.

The J gene is TRBJ2-2, the V gene TRBV27; 11 bases match TRBD2. CDR3 size: 15 residues. Germline CDR1 reads MNHEY; CDR2 reads SMNVEV (reference sequence). The J segment lost 4 bases and the V segment lost 4 bases, leaving 2 bases of the junction unmatched. The CDR3 is CASSSSGRTTGELFF. The CDR3 DNA sequence: TGTGCCAGCAGTTCTAGCGGGAGGACCACCGGGGAGCTGTTTTTT.

This clonotype showed up many times. The chain uses TRBV6-1 and TRBJ1-4; D might be TRBD1 (5 bases). V dropped 8 bases and J dropped 5 bases, with 12 bases sitting between them. The CDR3 runs to 13 residues. The germline V gene has CDR1 MNHNS and CDR2 SASEGT. The CDR3 DNA reads as TGTGCCAGCGGCAGGGATCGGAATGAAAAACTGTTTTTT. Encoded protein: CASGRDRNEKLFF.

The rearrangement joins TRBV6-1 to TRBJ1-3; maybe TRBD1 (6 bases). CDR1 MNHNS and CDR2 SASEGT come from the germline V gene. V lost 8 bases, J lost 0 bases, and 11 bases lay in between. CDR3 length: 14 amino acids. The CDR3 DNA follows: TGTGCCAGCGGGATACAGGGCTCTGGAAACACCATATATTTT. Its protein is CASGIQGSGNTIYF.

V and J are TRBV4-1 and TRBJ2-2, with 8 bases matching TRBD1. Per the germline V gene, CDR1 is MGHRA and CDR2 is YSYEKL. This CDR3 comprises 16 residues. The trim removed 0 bases at V and 5 bases at J, leaving 5 bases unmatched. The CDR3 region is CASSQDFRGHTGELFF. The CDR3 region has the DNA TGCGCCAGCAGCCAAGATTTCAGGGGGCATACCGGGGAGCTGTTTTTT.

This clonotype has just a few counts. The chain uses TRBV19 and TRBJ2-1, with D possibly TRBD2 on 5 matching bases. Deletions cut 4 bases from V and 9 bases from J, with 16 bases between. The CDR3 covers 14 residues. The germline CDR1 and CDR2 sequences are LNHDA and SQIVND (reference sequence). The CDR3 DNA is TGTGCCAGTAGTAAGGGTACGAGGGCCGGTGAGCAGTTCTTC. This gives the protein CASSKGTRAGEQFF.

This sequence joins TRBV28 and TRBJ2-5; D gene uncertain. V was shortened by 2 bases and J by 5 bases, with 12 bases between the two germline ends. The CDR3 runs 14 residues. CDR1 MDHEN and CDR2 SYDVKM come from the germline V gene. The CDR3 protein is CASSLPFSRETQYF. The CDR3 DNA reads TGTGCCAGCAGTTTACCCTTCTCGCGGGAGACCCAGTACTTC.

The sample holds many counts of this clonotype. The rearrangement uses TRBV6-2 or TRBV6-3 and TRBJ1-5; D perhaps matches TRBD1 (5 bases). CDR3 length equals 13 residues. CDR1 and CDR2 from the germline V gene are MNHEY and SVGEGT. Trimming removed 6 bases from V and 3 bases from J, with 9 bases in between. CDR3: CASRMTDNQPQHF. DNA of the CDR3: TGTGCCAGCAGGATGACAGACAATCAGCCCCAGCATTTT.

This clonotype was recorded a few times. The chain carries TRBV4-2 and TRBJ2-7, with 11 bases matching TRBD2. The ends lost 0 bases at V and 6 bases at J; junction bases unmatched: 7. The CDR3 spans 16 residues. CDR1 LGHNA and CDR2 YNFKEQ come from the germline V gene. CDR3 bases: TGTGCCAGCAGCCAAGAGACTAGCGGGAAGAGGAGCGAGCAGTACTTC. Translating gives CASSQETSGKRSEQYF.